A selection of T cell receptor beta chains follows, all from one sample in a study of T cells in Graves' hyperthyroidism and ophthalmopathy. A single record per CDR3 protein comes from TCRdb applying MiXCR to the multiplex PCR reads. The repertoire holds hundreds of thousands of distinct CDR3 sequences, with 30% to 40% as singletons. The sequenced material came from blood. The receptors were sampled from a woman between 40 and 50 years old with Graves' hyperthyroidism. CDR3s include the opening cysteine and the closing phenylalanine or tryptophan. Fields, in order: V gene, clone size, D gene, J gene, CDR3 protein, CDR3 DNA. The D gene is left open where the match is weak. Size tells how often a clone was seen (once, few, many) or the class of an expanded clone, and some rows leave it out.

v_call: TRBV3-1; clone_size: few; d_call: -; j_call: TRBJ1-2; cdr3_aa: CASSQDLRSYGYTF; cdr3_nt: TGTGCCAGCAGCCAAGATCTGAGGAGCTATGGCTACACCTTC
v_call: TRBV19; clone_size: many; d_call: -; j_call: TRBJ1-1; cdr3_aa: CASSIDDQNTEAFF; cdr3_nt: TGTGCCAGTAGTATAGACGACCAGAACACTGAAGCTTTCTTT
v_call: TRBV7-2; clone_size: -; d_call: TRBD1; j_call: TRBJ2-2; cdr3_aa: CATGTDRNTGELFF; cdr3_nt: TGTGCCACGGGGACAGATCGAAATACCGGGGAGCTGTTTTTT
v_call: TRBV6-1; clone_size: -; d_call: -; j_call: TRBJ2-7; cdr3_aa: CASSDWTESYGQYF; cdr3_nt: TGTGCCAGCAGTGATTGGACAGAGTCCTACGGGCAGTACTTC
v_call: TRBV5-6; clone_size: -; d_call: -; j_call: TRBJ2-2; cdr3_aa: CASSTMDTVTGELFF; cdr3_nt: TGTGCCAGCAGCACCATGGACACGGTCACCGGGGAGCTGTTTTTT
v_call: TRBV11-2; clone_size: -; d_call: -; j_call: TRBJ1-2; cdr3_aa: CASSQLDRTHGYTF; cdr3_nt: TGTGCCAGCTCACAACTCGACAGGACCCATGGCTACACCTTC
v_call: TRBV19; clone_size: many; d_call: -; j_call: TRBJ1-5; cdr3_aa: CASSSRTAYQPQHF; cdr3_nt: TGTGCCAGTAGTTCGCGGACAGCATATCAGCCCCAGCATTTT
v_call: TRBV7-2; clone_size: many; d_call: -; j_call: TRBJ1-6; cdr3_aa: CASSSTAGFLHSPLHF; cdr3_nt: TGTGCCAGCAGCTCCACGGCAGGGTTTCTCCATTCACCCCTCCACTTT
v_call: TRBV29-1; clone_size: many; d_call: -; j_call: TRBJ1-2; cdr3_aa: CSVELGYGYTF; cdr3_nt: TGCAGCGTCGAGTTAGGCTATGGCTACACCTTC
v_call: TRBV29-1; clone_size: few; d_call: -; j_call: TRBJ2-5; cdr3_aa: CSVSSSQKKTQYF; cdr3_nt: TGCAGCGTTTCCTCCTCCCAGAAAAAGACCCAGTACTTC
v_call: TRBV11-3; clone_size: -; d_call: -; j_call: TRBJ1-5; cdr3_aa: CASSPTQAGFDQPQHF; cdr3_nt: TGTGCCAGCAGCCCTACCCAGGCAGGGTTCGATCAGCCCCAGCATTTT
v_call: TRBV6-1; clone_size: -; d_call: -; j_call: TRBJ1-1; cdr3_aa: CASTGQGSGTEAFF; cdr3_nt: TGTGCCAGCACTGGGCAGGGGAGCGGCACTGAAGCTTTCTTT
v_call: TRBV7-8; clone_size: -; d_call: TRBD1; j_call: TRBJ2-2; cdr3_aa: CAGYRGPNTGELFF; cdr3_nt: TGTGCCGGATACAGGGGACCGAACACCGGGGAGCTGTTTTTT
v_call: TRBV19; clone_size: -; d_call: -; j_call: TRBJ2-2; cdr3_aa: CASSMAFEDDTGELFF; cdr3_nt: TGTGCCAGTAGTATGGCCTTTGAGGACGACACCGGGGAGCTGTTTTTT
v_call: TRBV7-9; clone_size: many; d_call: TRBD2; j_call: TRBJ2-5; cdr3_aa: CASRASGRQETQYF; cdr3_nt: TGTGCCAGCAGGGCTAGCGGCAGACAAGAGACCCAGTACTTC
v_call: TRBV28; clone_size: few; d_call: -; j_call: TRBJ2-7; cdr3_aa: CASSQQVYEQYF; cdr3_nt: TGTGCCAGCAGCCAACAAGTCTACGAGCAGTACTTC
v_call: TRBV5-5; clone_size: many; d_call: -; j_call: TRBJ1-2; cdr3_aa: CASSSSGHTNYGYTF; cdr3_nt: TGTGCCAGCAGCTCATCGGGACACACCAACTATGGCTACACCTTC
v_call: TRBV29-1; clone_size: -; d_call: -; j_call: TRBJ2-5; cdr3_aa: CSVKGPGGETQYF; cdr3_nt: TGCAGCGTGAAGGGGCCGGGTGGTGAGACCCAGTACTTC
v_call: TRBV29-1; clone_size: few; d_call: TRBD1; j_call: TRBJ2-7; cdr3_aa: CSVEEGQGAYEQYF; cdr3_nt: TGCAGCGTTGAAGAGGGACAGGGGGCCTACGAGCAGTACTTC
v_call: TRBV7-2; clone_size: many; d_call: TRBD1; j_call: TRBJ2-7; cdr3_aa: CASRRQGGEQYF; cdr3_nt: TGTGCCAGCAGACGACAGGGGGGCGAGCAGTACTTC
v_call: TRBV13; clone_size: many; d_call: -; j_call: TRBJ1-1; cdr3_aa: CASSKGRPNTEAFF; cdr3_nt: TGTGCCAGCAGCAAGGGACGGCCAAACACTGAAGCTTTCTTT
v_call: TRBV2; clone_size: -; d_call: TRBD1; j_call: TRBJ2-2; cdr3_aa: CASRDWDRYTGELFF; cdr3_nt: TGTGCCAGCAGGGACTGGGACAGATACACCGGGGAGCTGTTTTTT
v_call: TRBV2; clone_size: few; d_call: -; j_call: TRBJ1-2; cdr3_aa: CASSVRGLNGYTF; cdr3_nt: TGTGCCAGCAGTGTGAGGGGGTTGAATGGCTACACCTTC
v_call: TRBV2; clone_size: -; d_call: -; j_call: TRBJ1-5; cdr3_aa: CASSPAFSNQPQHF; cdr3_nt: TGTGCCAGCAGCCCCGCTTTTAGCAATCAGCCCCAGCATTTT
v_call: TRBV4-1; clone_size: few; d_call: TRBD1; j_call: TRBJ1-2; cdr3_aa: CASSRGRDSYGYTF; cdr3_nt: TGCGCCAGCAGCCGCGGCCGGGACAGCTATGGCTACACCTTC
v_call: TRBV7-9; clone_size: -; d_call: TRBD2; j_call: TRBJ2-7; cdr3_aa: CASSADWLAGSYEQYF; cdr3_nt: TGTGCCAGCAGTGCTGATTGGCTAGCGGGCTCCTACGAGCAGTACTTC
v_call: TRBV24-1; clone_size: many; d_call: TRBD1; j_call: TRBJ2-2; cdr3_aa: CATSDPRTGNGELFF; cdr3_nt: TGTGCCACCAGTGACCCAAGGACAGGGAACGGGGAGCTGTTTTTT
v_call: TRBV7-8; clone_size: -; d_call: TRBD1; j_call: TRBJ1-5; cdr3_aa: CASSQDRIRNQPQHF; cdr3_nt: TGCGCCAGCAGCCAGGACAGGATCCGCAATCAGCCCCAGCATTTT
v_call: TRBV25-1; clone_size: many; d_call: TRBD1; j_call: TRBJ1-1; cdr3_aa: CASSEQTGTGGTEAFF; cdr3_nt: TGTGCCAGCAGTGAACAGACGGGGACAGGGGGAACTGAAGCTTTCTTT
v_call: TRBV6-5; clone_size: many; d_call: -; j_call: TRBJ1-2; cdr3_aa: CASSYSTGNGYTF; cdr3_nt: TGTGCCAGCAGTTACTCTACAGGGAATGGCTACACCTTC
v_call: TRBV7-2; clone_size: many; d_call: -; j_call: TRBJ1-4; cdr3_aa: CASSRTNEKLFF; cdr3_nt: TGTGCCAGCAGCAGGACTAATGAAAAACTGTTTTTT
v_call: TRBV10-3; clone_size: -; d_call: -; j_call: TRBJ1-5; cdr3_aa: CAISEGANNQPQHF; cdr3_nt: TGTGCCATCAGTGAGGGGGCGAACAATCAGCCCCAGCATTTT
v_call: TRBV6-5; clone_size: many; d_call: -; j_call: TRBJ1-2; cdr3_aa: CASRGRSFYGYTF; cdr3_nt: TGTGCCAGCAGGGGACGGTCTTTCTATGGCTACACCTTC
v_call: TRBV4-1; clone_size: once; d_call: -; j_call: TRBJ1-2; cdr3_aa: CASSPAETGNNYGYTF; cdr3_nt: TGCGCCAGCAGCCCCGCGGAGACGGGGAATAACTATGGCTACACCTTC
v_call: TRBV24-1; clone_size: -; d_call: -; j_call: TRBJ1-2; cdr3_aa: CASSLRGGAGGYTF; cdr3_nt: TGTGCCAGCAGTTTGCGGGGGGGGGCGGGTGGCTACACCTTC